One sample yielded the 10 T cell receptor beta chains listed below, sequenced in a study of CD8+ T cells in alopecia areata. Treatment indicated: oral pan-JAK inhibitor, 5-10 mg twice daily. Extraction of RNA preceded its reverse transcription into cDNA, which served as the sequencing template. Measured with immunoSEQ multiplex PCR; TCRdb has only the in-frame clones, and not every one. The sample holds some 42,000 clones, about nine tenths seen once. Source: CD8+ T cells sorted from blood, taken at week 24, from a patient treated with tofacitinib. These TCRs come from a human donor with alopecia areata.

The V call is TRBV2, the J call TRBJ2-2; perhaps TRBD2 as D (6 bases). Germline V gene lookup returns CDR1 SNHLY and CDR2 FYNNEI. The CDR3 is 16 amino acids. Trimming removed 2 bases at V and 5 bases at J, with 15 bases between. The chain's CDR3 is CASSERRDQGTGELFF. CDR3 DNA sequence: TGTGCCAGCAGTGAAAGGAGGGACCAGGGAACCGGGGAGCTGTTTTTT.

The sample holds one count of this clone. This chain links TRBV28 with TRBJ2-1; 7 nucleotides match TRBD1. Germline CDR1 is MDHEN and CDR2 is SYDVKM. The length of the CDR3 is 15 residues. Germline trimming cut 6 bases from V and 0 bases from J; bases unmatched to any gene: 5. This CDR3 is CASSPDRASYNEQFF. CDR3 DNA sequence: TGTGCCAGCAGCCCCGACAGGGCCTCCTACAATGAGCAGTTCTTC.

As for this clone: One junction end does not reproduce the germline sequence, and a read error may be involved. The V and J genes are TRBV6-5 and TRBJ2-7, with D unclear. From germline, CDR1 is MNHEY and CDR2 SVGAGI. The CDR3 is made up of 12 amino acids. The CDR3 loop reads CASSDVSHEQYF. CDR3 DNA: TGTGCCAGCAGCGATGTCTCCCACGAGCAGTACTTC.

The chain employs TRBV28 and TRBJ2-7; D call uncertain. Per germline, CDR1 MDHEN and CDR2 SYDVKM. Trimming pared 6 bases from V and 2 bases from J, leaving 2 bases between. The CDR3 runs 10 residues. CDR3 sequence reads: CASRAYEQYF. CDR3 coding DNA: TGTGCCAGCAGGGCCTACGAGCAGTACTTC.

The chain employs TRBV5-1 and TRBJ2-7, with D perhaps matching TRBD1 (5 bases). The CDR3 is 12 residues long. Between the trimmed V and J ends, which lost 0 bases and 5 bases, there was a span of 6 bases. In germline, CDR1 is SGHRS, CDR2 YFSETQ. For the CDR3, the DNA is TGCGCCAGCAGCTTGGAAGGGGACGAGCAGTACTTC. This codes for CASSLEGDEQYF.

This clone was seen only a few times. The same CDR3 also results from other DNA sequences found in this sample. The V call is TRBV27, the J call TRBJ2-7, with D unclear. Germline-derived CDR1 and CDR2 are MNHEY and SMNVEV (reference sequence). The CDR3 covers 14 residues. The germline V and J ends were trimmed by 1 base and 0 bases, with 7 bases remaining between them. The DNA of the CDR3 is TGTGCCAGCAGTTTATTAGGCGGCTCCTACGAGCAGTACTTC. Its protein product is CASSLLGGSYEQYF.

The chain carries TRBV7-8 and TRBJ2-7, with D possibly TRBD1 on 6 matching bases. The CDR3 totals 13 residues. Trimming left V 5 bases short and J 0 bases short, with 8 bases between. From germline, CDR1 is SGHVS and CDR2 FQNEAQ. Written as DNA, the CDR3 is TGTGCCAGCAGCGCGGACAGCTCCTACGAGCAGTACTTC. The encoded protein is CASSADSSYEQYF. Using reference TRBV7-8 and TRBJ2-7 for the parts outside the CDR3, the full variable domain is GAGVSQSPRYKVAKRGQDVALRCDPISGHVSLFWYQQALGQGPEFLTYFQNEAQLDKSGLPSDRFFAERPEGSVSTLKIQRTQQEDSAVYLCASSADSSYEQYFGPGTRLTVT.

The V gene is TRBV28, the J gene TRBJ2-7, with D possibly being TRBD2 (6 bases). The V end lost 5 bases, the J end lost 3 bases, and 17 bases lay between the germline ends. The CDR3 covers 15 residues. Germline V lookup: CDR1 MDHEN, CDR2 SYDVKM. CDR3 residues: CASSAGLLSRYEQYF. CDR3 coding DNA: TGTGCCAGCAGTGCGGGACTCCTCAGTCGCTACGAGCAGTACTTC.

This rearrangement joins TRBV27 to TRBJ2-1; D not certain. CDR1 is MNHEY and CDR2 is SMNVEV in the germline V gene (reference sequence). The CDR3 covers 13 residues. The V gene lost 8 bases and the J gene lost 6 bases, with 14 bases spanning the gap. Written as DNA, the CDR3 is TGTGCCAGCCGAGGACCCCGCGGCAATGAGCAGTTCTTC. Translating it yields CASRGPRGNEQFF.

This chain connects TRBV7-9 to TRBJ2-7; D is uncertain. This CDR3 is built from 13 residues. V was shortened by 3 bases and J by 0 bases, with 6 bases between the two germline ends. The germline gives CDR1 SEHNR, CDR2 FQNEAQ (reference sequence). The CDR3 sequence: CASSFSISYEQYF. Written as DNA, the CDR3 is TGTGCCAGCAGCTTCTCGATCTCCTACGAGCAGTACTTC.